The following is a T cell receptor beta chain sequence with its context. The sample is drawn from a study of blood T cell repertoires in COVID-19. As processed by the authors: Quantification of nucleated cells was approximated via reference gene primer amplification. Assay used: immunoSEQ multiplex PCR; TCRdb lists only in-frame clones, some missing. Clone size and V and J calls were adopted from that table, with D and trimming inferred from the DNA. Among 250,000 or so clones listed, almost 90% were seen once. The trim removed 7 bases at V and 7 bases at J, leaving 9 bases unmatched. There are 14 residues in the CDR3. Looked up from germline, CDR1 is SGHTA and CDR2 is FQGNSA.

The chain couples TRBV7-2 to TRBJ2-1; 8 bases line up with TRBD1. What was sequenced was peripheral blood. This clonotype was obtained from an elderly man with acute or convalescent COVID-19. In DNA, the CDR3 is TGTGCCAGCAAAGCAGGGGGCGTTCGGAATGAGCAGTTCTTC. Translating gives CASKAGGVRNEQFF.